These T cell receptor beta chains were read from a single sample in a study of blood T cell repertoires in COVID-19. Profiling relied on immunoSEQ multiplex PCR, and the TCRdb table lists in-frame clones only, not all of them. Of fewer than 150,000 clones listed, 60% to 85% are singletons. Sequenced sample: peripheral blood. These TCRs come from a man aged 65 to 85 with acute or convalescent COVID-19. Both conserved end residues are trimmed from each CDR3.

CDR3	J	V
ASQESTGANVLT	TRBJ2-6	TRBV6-5
ASSPPGQGNQPQH	TRBJ1-5	TRBV18
AWSVRAGGNQPQH	TRBJ1-5	TRBV30
ASNLLSGGSYEQY	TRBJ2-7	TRBV5-6
ASSYEGQGRDTQY	TRBJ2-3	TRBV9
ASSQGQGGGTEAF	TRBJ1-1	TRBV3-1/TRBV3-2
ASNDRGRGYT	TRBJ1-2	TRBV19
ASSWTGSNQPQH	TRBJ1-5	TRBV6-5
ASSQSFLGGRETQY	TRBJ2-5	TRBV4-1
ASSLAARPGDEKLF	TRBJ1-4	TRBV5-1
ASSRTGGRETQY	TRBJ2-5	TRBV18
ASSSSGTDSYNEQF	TRBJ2-1	TRBV7-2
ASSSHSNTEAF	TRBJ1-1	TRBV11-3
ASSPTQGRTDTQY	TRBJ2-3	TRBV18
ASSWRRGIDGLNTGELF	TRBJ2-2	TRBV11-2
ASSPQGVDYGYT	TRBJ1-2	TRBV5-1
ASSVSGQYNSPLH	TRBJ1-6	TRBV9